Shown below are 3 T cell receptor beta chains from a single sample sequenced in a study of early T cells in non-severe SARS-CoV-2 infection. Using its own MiXCR run on the 5' RACE reads, TCRdb lists one record per CDR3 protein. The sample includes roughly 50,000 distinct CDR3 sequences, 7% to 8% seen only once; the top ten take 5.8%. Input material: whole blood. All receptors derive from an adult who was a healthcare worker with PCR-confirmed SARS-CoV-2 infection or an uninfected control (not recorded which).

There are many counts of this clonotype. The V call is TRBV20-1, the J call TRBJ2-3; D is possibly TRBD1 (6 bases). In germline, CDR1 is DFQATT, CDR2 SNEGSKA (reference sequence). V lost 3 bases to trimming and J lost 3 bases, with 10 bases between them. The CDR3 length is 13 residues. CDR3 sequence reads: CSASWTVTDTQYF. The CDR3 region has the DNA TGCAGTGCTAGTTGGACAGTAACAGATACGCAGTATTTT.

This clonotype was counted ten times or more. The gene calls are TRBV3-1 and TRBJ1-5; D ambiguous. V was cut by 0 bases and J by 7 bases, with 7 bases left in between. The CDR3 totals 13 residues. Germline V gene data show CDR1 as LGHDT and CDR2 as YNNKEL (reference sequence). CDR3: CASSQDRRQPQHF. In DNA form, the CDR3 reads TGTGCCAGCAGCCAAGATAGGCGGCAGCCCCAGCATTTT.

This clonotype was recorded at least ten times. The chain carries TRBV19 and TRBJ1-1; no clear D gene. Deletions cut 1 base from V and 1 base from J, with 4 bases between. Germline CDR1 LNHDA, CDR2 SQIVND (reference sequence). The CDR3 length is 13 residues. The CDR3 loop is CASSIGRNTEAFF. The DNA of the CDR3 is TGTGCCAGTAGTATAGGAAGGAACACTGAAGCTTTCTTT.